What follows is one T cell receptor (beta chain) and its context. Taking its sample share into account, this clone is medium-sized (0.01 to 0.1%). Its target antigen remains unknown. The sample holds no much larger clone one base away, and base qualities are not on file. The record originates from a study of T cells in localized non-small cell lung cancer (dated by TCRdb to about 2020). For the study in its entirety: Comparing tumors with uninvolved tumor-adjacent lungs, the study looked at the T cell repertoires of 200 to 250 patients with early-stage NSCLC. The cohort was made up of around 250 treatment-naive NSCLC patients whose localized lung tumors had been resected. A mean age of roughly 66 years was recorded for the NSCLC patients, of whom 129 were male and 90 to 110 were female. Study-wide findings and limitations: Higher T cell density in blood was associated with longer overall survival, whereas higher clonality in adjacent lung was associated with shorter survival. Because multi-region tumor sequencing was not done, intratumor heterogeneity could not be ruled out. A median of roughly 60 of the top 100 tumor clones were detected in paired uninvolved adjacent lung, and around 27 of these tumor clones were also found among the top 100 clones of the paired uninvolved adjacent lung. Since the design was exploratory, TCR variables were selected using unadjusted p-values with no false-discovery rate correction. Uninvolved tumor-adjacent lung showed the highest T cell clonality, higher than tumor, which suggests more focused antigenic responses in the uninvolved tumor-adjacent lung.

At diagnosis, tumor, uninvolved tumor-adjacent lung and peripheral blood were collected and then preserved as a mix of FFPE and fresh-frozen material. The immunoSEQ Assay was used to sequence TCR beta CDR3 regions from DNA. Per the original workflow: T cell density was computed as TCR beta template counts normalized to usable DNA estimated by amplifying housekeeping genes. Using the preseqR package, richness was estimated by extrapolating to 120,000 templates for tissue samples and 400,000 templates for PBMC samples. Clonality was calculated as one minus Pielou's evenness. Tissue-enriched TCRs were identified by differential abundance testing using productive amino-acid clonotypes, minimum total count 5 and alpha 0.1. The Jaccard Index and the Morisita Overlap Index were used to measure how much the repertoires overlapped between compartments. GLIPH clustered TCR beta CDR3s with public tetramer-defined viral CDR3s; viral motifs required at least three viral sequences plus V-gene enrichment. TCRdb limited this immuneACCESS table to in-frame rearrangements with V and J called. A share of clones is missing; checked studies link under half to unresolved V genes, and the rest is unexplained. V and J calls and clone size are as listed in that table; D and trimming were resolved from the DNA. A total of nearly 3,000 clones appear in this sample, roughly 25% of them only once. Of the sample, about 14% is held by the ten largest clones.

Taken from the germline V gene, the CDR1 and CDR2 loops are SGHNT and YENEEA. The CDR3 goes from the cysteine to the phenylalanine over 14 residues. Only CDR3 DNA is held: 42 bases, read in frame from base 1. V is clipped by 6 bases and J by 9 bases, and the sequence between their germline boundaries is 18 bases long. This TCR was sampled from a man between 40 and 69 years old with stage III lung adenocarcinoma. The chain employs TRBV11-3 and TRBJ1-5; no D gene can be assigned with confidence. This sample comprised lung tumor tissue, obtained before any cancer treatment. The nucleotide sequence is given as TGTGCCAGCAGGCTGGACTGGGGTTCTCGGCCCCAGCATTTT. It translates to CASRLDWGSRPQHF.